This T cell receptor (beta chain) was recorded in a study of T cells in women clearing cervical HPV infection. Repertoires were generated with immunoSEQ multiplex PCR, while TCRdb's copy carries only in-frame clones and drops some. The sample table sets out approximately 17,000 clones. The CDR3 consists of 16 residues. In germline, CDR1 is SGHVS, CDR2 FQNEAQ. With V trimmed by 0 bases and J by 5 bases, 1 base remained unmatched. Findings and caveats of the study: Repertoire richness, not evenness, was significantly elevated in CIN3+ cases versus controls. Associations may precede or follow infection; HPV-specific or memory T cells were not isolated.

About this clone: Its antigen is as yet unknown. The read is 3 residues too short to cover the CDR3 end, so that end is filled in from the germline J gene.

Sequenced input: blood buffy coat. The TCR comes from a woman between 18 and 75 years old with a cervical HPV16 infection that either progressed to CIN3+ or cleared (not recorded which). This chain uses TRBV7-8 with TRBJ2-2, with 12 bases identical to TRBD2. CDR3 DNA, as far as it was read: TGTGCCAGCAGCTTAGCGACTAGCGGGGGAACCGGGGAG. It encodes CASSLATSGGTGE. The CDR3, in full, reads CASSLATSGGTGELFF. Together with reference TRBV7-8 and TRBJ2-2, the CDR3 gives the full variable domain: GAGVSQSPRYKVAKRGQDVALRCDPISGHVSLFWYQQALGQGPEFLTYFQNEAQLDKSGLPSDRFFAERPEGSVSTLKIQRTQQEDSAVYLCASSLATSGGTGELFFGEGSRLTVL.